Reported below is one T cell receptor (beta chain). Assay: immunoSEQ multiplex PCR; the TCRdb copy retains only in-frame clones and omits some. The sample includes millions of clones, approximately 94% of them seen just once. The naive CD8 fraction comprised CD45RO-negative cells positively selected for CCR7 and excluded terminally differentiated effector memory CD45RA+ cells. V lost 1 base and J lost 4; bases outside the gene matches: 6. The germline V gene has CDR1 LGHNA and CDR2 YNFKEQ. The CDR3 contains 16 residues. The sample belongs to a study of shared clonotypes between healthy human individuals. Study-level information: Per-donor plates numbered three CD4 naive, three CD4 memory, two CD8 naive and one CD8 memory.

This receptor was identified in a man between 18 and 29 years old in good health. Sequenced material: naive CD8+ T cells sorted from blood. This chain uses TRBV4-2 with TRBJ2-4; 8 nucleotides agree with TRBD1. CDR3 region: CASSQGIGQGKNIQYF. For the CDR3, the DNA is TGTGCCAGCAGCCAAGGCATTGGACAGGGAAAAAACATTCAGTACTTC.